The T cell receptor beta chain under discussion was sequenced for a study of neurological immune-mediated disorders. Notes on the study in general: None of the CDR3 amino acid sequences in expanded clones turned up in more than one subject, which points to private repertoires in all groups.

At least ten counts were recorded for this clonotype. Its antigen remains unidentified. TCRdb re-derived calls from the 5' RACE reads in MiXCR, one entry per CDR3 protein. The data hold approximately 84,000 distinct CDR3 sequences, with approximately 4.6% observed a single time. Time point denoted: longitudinal time-point 3. The sequencing sample was made of PBMCs. This clonotype was sampled from a woman between 55 and 75 years old with multiple sclerosis.

CDR3 loop: CASSERVTYNEQFF. The CDR3 DNA reads TGTGCCAGCAGTGAGAGGGTAACTTACAATGAGCAGTTCTTC. The chain has TRBV2 and TRBJ2-1, with a possible D match to TRBD2 (5 bases). V was shortened by 3 bases and J by 4 bases, with 10 bases between the two germline ends. The CDR3 loop spans 14 amino acids. Germline CDR1 is SNHLY and CDR2 is FYNNEI.